This T cell receptor beta chain came from a study of blood T cell repertoires in COVID-19. Germline CDR1 is SNHLY and CDR2 is FYNNEI. This CDR3 comprises 13 residues. V was clipped by 1 base and J by 5 bases, with 8 bases between them. Profiling relied on immunoSEQ multiplex PCR, and the TCRdb table lists in-frame clones only, not all of them. This table has about 240,000 clones, around 84% appearing once. Specimen: peripheral blood. This receptor was taken from a woman between 65 and 79 years old with active or convalescent COVID-19. The chain carries TRBV2 and TRBJ1-2, with D maybe TRBD1 (5 bases). CDR3 in amino acids: CASSEGTYYGYTF. The DNA for the CDR3 is TGTGCCAGCAGTGAAGGGACATATTATGGCTACACCTTC.